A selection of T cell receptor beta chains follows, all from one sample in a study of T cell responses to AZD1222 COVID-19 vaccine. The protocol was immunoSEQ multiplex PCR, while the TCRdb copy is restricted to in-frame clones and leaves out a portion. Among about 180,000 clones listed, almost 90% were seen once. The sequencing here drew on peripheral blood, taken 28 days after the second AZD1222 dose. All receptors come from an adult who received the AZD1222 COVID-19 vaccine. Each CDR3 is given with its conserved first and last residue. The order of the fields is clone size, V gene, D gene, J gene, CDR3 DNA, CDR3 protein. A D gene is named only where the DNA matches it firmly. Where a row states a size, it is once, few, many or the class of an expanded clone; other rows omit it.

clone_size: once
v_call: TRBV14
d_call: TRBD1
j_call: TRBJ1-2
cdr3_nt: TGTGCCAGCAGCCAACTCCCCGACAGGGCAAGGGGCTACACCTTC
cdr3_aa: CASSQLPDRARGYTF

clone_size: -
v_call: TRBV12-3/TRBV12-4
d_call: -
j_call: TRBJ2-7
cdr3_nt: TGTGCCAGCATTCTTTACCCCTACGAGCAGTACTTC
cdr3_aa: CASILYPYEQYF

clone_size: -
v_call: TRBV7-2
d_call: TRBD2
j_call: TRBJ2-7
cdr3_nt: TGTGCCAGCAGCTTAGTAGCGGGGGGCGAGCAGTACTTC
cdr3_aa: CASSLVAGGEQYF

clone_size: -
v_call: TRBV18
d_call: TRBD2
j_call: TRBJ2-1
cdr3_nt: TGTGCCAGCTCACCGGGGCGGGGGGGCCACAATGAGCAGTTCTTC
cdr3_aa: CASSPGRGGHNEQFF

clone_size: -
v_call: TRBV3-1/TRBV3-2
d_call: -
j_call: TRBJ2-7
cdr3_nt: TGTGCCAGCAGCCAAGCCCGCCTTTCCGAGCAGTACTTC
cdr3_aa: CASSQARLSEQYF

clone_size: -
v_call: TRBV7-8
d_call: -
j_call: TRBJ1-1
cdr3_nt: TGTGCCAGCAGCTTTAACCCTCAGGGGAACACTGAAGCTTTCTTT
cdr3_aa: CASSFNPQGNTEAFF

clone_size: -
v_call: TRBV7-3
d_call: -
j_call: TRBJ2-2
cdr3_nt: TGTGCCAGCAGCGCCCAGGTCCCCGGGGAGCTGTTTTTT
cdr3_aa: CASSAQVPGELFF

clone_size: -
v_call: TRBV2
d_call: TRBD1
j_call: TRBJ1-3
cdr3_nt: TGTGCCAGCAGTCCCTCGGACAGGACTGGAAACACCATATATTTT
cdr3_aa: CASSPSDRTGNTIYF

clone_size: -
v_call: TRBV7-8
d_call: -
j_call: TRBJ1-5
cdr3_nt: TGTGCCAGCAGCCCCTGGGATTTTGGGAGGCGGGATCAGCCCCAGCATTTT
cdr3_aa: CASSPWDFGRRDQPQHF

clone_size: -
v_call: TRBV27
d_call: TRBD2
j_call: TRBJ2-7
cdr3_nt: TGTGCCAGCAGTTTAGAGCGGGGGGGCTACGAGCAGTACTTC
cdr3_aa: CASSLERGGYEQYF

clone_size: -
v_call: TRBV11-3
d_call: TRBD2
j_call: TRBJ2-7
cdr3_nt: TGTGCCAGCAGCTTAGAAGCCGGGACTACCCTGTACTTC
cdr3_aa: CASSLEAGTTLYF

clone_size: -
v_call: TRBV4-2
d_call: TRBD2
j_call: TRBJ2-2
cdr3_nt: TGTGCCAGCAGCCCTGGCGTGGCGGGGGGGTACACCGGGGAGCTGTTTTTT
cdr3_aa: CASSPGVAGGYTGELFF

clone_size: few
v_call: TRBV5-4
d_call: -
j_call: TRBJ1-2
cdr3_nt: TGTGCCAGCAGCTTGTTGACGCGAGCTAACTATGGCTACACCTTC
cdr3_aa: CASSLLTRANYGYTF

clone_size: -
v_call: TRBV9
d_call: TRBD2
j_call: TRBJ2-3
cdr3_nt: TGTGCCAGCAGCGTAAGCAGCGGGAGAAGCACAGATACGCAGTATTTT
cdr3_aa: CASSVSSGRSTDTQYF

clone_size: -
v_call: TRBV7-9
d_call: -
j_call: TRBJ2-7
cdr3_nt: TGTGCCAGCAGCTCCGACGTAGCCTACGAGCAGTACTTC
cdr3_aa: CASSSDVAYEQYF

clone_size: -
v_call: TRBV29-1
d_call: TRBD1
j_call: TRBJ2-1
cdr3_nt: TGCAGCGTTGGAGGACAGGGGGCGGAAGGGCAGTTCTTC
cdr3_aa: CSVGGQGAEGQFF

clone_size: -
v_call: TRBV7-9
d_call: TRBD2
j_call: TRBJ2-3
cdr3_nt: TGTGCCAGCAGCCTCCTAGCGGGGGCCACAGATACGCAGTATTTT
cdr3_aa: CASSLLAGATDTQYF

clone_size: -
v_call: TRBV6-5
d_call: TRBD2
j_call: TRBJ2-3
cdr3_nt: TGTGCCAGCAGTCCCAGCGGGGGGCTCACAGATACGCAGTATTTT
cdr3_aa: CASSPSGGLTDTQYF

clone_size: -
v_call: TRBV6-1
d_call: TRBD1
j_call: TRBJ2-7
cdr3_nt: TGTGCCAGCAGTGAAAGTTCCGGGACAGGGTCGAGGGAGCAGTACTTC
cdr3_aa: CASSESSGTGSREQYF

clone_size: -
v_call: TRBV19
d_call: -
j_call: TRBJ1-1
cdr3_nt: TGTGCCAGTACCCGTGGGTGGAACACTGAAGCTTTCTTT
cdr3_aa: CASTRGWNTEAFF

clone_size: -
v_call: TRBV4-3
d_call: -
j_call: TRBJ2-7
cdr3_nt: TGCGCCAGCAGCCAGGGTTTTTGGAACGAGCAGTACTTC
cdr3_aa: CASSQGFWNEQYF

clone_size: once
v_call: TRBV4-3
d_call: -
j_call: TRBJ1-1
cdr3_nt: TGCGCCAGCAGCCAGGAATCTAGGAACACTGAAGCTTTCTTT
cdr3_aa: CASSQESRNTEAFF

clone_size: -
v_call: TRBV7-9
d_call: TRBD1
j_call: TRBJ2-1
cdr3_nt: TGTGCCAGCAGCTCCGACAGGGGTTACAATGAGCAGTTCTTC
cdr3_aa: CASSSDRGYNEQFF

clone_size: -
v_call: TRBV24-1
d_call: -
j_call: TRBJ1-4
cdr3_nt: TGTGCCACCAGTGATTCCGGCGGGCCTAATGAAAAACTGTTTTTT
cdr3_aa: CATSDSGGPNEKLFF

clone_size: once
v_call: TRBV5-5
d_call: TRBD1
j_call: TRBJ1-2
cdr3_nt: TGTGCCAGCAGCTTCCCCGGGACAGCTGGGGGCTACACCTTC
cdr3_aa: CASSFPGTAGGYTF

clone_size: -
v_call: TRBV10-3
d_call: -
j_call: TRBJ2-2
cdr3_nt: TGTGCCATCAGCCAAGATGCTACCGGGGAGCTGTTTTTT
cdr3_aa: CAISQDATGELFF

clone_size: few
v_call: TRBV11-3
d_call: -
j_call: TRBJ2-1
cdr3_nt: TGTGCCAGCAGCTTCTCGGCCCCCGACAATGAGCAGTTCTTC
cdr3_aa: CASSFSAPDNEQFF

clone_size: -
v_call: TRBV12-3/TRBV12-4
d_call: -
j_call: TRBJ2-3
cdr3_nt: TGTGCCAGCACCCTTACGGCCAGAGGGACGCAGTATTTT
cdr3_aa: CASTLTARGTQYF

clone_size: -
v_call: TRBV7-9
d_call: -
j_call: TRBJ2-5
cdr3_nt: TGTGCCAGCAGCTTAGGAGAGGCAGGGTTGACCCAGTACTTC
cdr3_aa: CASSLGEAGLTQYF

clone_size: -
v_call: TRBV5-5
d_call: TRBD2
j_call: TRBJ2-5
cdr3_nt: TGTGCCAGCAGCTTAGCGGGGGGGCCTAGAGAGACCCAGTACTTC
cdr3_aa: CASSLAGGPRETQYF

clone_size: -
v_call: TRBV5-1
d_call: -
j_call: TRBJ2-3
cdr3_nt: TGCGCCAGCAGCTTGATGACAGATACGCAGTATTTT
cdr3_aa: CASSLMTDTQYF

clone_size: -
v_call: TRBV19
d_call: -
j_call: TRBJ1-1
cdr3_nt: TGTGCCAGTAGTATAAGGAGGTCAAGGGGGTACACTGAAGCTTTCTTT
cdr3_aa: CASSIRRSRGYTEAFF

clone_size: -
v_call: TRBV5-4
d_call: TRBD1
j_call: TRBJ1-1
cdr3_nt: TGTGCCAGCAGCTTGGTGGGACAGGGAGCTTTCTTT
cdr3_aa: CASSLVGQGAFF

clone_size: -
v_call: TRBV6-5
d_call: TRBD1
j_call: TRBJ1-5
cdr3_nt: TGTGCCAGCAGTCCTCGGACAGGTTTCAATCAGCCCCAGCATTTT
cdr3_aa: CASSPRTGFNQPQHF

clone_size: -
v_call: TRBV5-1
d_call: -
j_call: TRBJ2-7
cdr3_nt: TGCGCCAGCAGCTCCTCCGGGACTGTGAGCTCCTACGAGCAGTACTTC
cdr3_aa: CASSSSGTVSSYEQYF